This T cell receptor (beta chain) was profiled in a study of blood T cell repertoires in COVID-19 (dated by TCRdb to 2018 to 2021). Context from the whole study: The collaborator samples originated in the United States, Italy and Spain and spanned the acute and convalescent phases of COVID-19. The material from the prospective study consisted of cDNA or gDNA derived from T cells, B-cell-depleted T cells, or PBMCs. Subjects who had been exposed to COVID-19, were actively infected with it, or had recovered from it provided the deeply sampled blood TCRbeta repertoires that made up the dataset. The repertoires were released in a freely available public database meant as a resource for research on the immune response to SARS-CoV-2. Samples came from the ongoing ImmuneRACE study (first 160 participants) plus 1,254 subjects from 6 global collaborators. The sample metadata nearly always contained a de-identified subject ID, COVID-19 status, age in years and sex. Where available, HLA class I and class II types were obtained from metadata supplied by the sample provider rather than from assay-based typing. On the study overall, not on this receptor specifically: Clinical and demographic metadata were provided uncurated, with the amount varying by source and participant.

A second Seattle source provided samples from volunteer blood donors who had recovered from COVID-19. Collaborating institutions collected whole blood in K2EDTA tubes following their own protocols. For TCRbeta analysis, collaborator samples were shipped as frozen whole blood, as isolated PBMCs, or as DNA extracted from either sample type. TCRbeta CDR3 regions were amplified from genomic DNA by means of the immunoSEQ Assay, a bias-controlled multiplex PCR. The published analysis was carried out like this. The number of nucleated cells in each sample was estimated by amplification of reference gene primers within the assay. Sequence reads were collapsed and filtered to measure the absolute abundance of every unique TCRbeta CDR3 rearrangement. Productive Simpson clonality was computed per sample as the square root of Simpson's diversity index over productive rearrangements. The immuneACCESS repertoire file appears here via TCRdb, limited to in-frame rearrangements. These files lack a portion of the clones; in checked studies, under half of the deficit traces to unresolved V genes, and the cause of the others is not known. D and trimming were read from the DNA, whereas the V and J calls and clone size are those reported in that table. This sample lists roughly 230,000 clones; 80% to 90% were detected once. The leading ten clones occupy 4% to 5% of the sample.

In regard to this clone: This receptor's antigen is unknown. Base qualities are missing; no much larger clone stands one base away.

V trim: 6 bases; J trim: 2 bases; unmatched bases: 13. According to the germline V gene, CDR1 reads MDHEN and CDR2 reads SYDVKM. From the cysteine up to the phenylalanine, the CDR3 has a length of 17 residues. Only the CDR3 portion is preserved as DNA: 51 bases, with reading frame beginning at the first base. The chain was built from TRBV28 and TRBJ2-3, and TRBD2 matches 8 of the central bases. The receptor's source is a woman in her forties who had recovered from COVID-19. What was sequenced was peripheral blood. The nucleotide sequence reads TGTGCCAGCAGCCCTATAGGCGGGGGGCACTACACAGATACGCAGTATTTT. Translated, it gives CASSPIGGGHYTDTQYF.